This T cell receptor beta chain was sequenced during a study of shared clonotypes between healthy human individuals. CD45RA+ naive and CD45RA-negative memory subsets were separated from CD4+ cells. Study observations and caveats: Investigators expected sequencing depth to affect clonotype sharing among donors. Clonotypes not shared had lower generation probabilities than those common to all four donors.

Sequencing was performed with immunoSEQ multiplex PCR; in TCRdb, only in-frame clones are kept and a portion is missing. Among about 2,500,000 clones, over 85% were seen once, and the ten largest hold about 0.13%. CDR3 length equals 15 residues. Trimming pared 4 bases from V and 5 bases from J, leaving 13 bases between. The V gene's germline CDR1 is SGHNT and CDR2 YYREEE (reference sequence). Turning to this clone: Its antigen is unknown.

The gene calls are TRBV5-4 and TRBJ1-6; D is possibly TRBD1 (5 bases). The sequence was obtained from a young man in good health. The sequencing input was naive CD4+ T cells sorted from blood. Specified subset: CD45RA+ positively selected. The CDR3 sequence: CASSPSGTDNSPLHF. The CDR3 DNA reads TGTGCCAGCAGCCCCTCCGGGACTGATAATTCACCCCTCCACTTT.